This T cell receptor beta chain was identified in a study of T cell changes during pregnancy in multiple sclerosis. The CDR3 extends over 15 amino acids. After removal of 2 bases from V and 5 bases from J, the junction contained 4 bases not matched to a gene. Germline lookup yields CDR1 MDHEN and CDR2 SYDVKM. The repertoire was sequenced with immunoSEQ multiplex PCR; TCRdb's copy has only in-frame clones and lacks some. The sample holds 45,000 to 65,000 clones, 93% seen once. The V gene is TRBV28, the J gene TRBJ1-1, with 11 positions matching TRBD1. This TCR was recovered from a female donor with multiple sclerosis, enrolled in a pregnancy study. Sequencing used CD8+ T cells from peripheral blood mononuclear cells, obtained in the third trimester of pregnancy. CDR3 protein: CASSLGQGARTEAFF. In DNA, the CDR3 is TGTGCCAGCAGTTTAGGACAGGGGGCGCGGACTGAAGCTTTCTTT.